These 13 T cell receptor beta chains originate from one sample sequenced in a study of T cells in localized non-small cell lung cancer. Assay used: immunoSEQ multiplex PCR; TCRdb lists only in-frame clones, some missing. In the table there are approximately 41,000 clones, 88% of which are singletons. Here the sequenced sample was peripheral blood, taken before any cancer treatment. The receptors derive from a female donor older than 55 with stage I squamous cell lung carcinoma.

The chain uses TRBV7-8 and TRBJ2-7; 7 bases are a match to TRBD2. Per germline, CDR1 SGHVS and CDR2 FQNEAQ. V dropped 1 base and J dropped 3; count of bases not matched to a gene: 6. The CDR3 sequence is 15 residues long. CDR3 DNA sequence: TGTGCCAGCAGCTTAGGAAACCTAGCGGACTACGAGCAGTACTTC. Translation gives CASSLGNLADYEQYF.

The CDR3 DNA follows: TGTGCCAGCAGCCGGTTGGACACCTTCAGGGCCGATGAGCAGTTCTTC. It is translated as CASSRLDTFRADEQFF. This rearrangement joins TRBV5-6 to TRBJ2-1; D is possibly TRBD1 (5 bases). CDR1 is SGHDT and CDR2 is YYEEEE in the germline V gene. This CDR3 spans 16 amino acids. The V end lost 4 bases, the J end lost 8 bases, and 22 bases lay between the germline ends. Drawing the rest from reference TRBV5-6 and TRBJ2-1, the complete variable domain is DAGVTQSPTHLIKTRGQQVTLRCSPKSGHDTVSWYQQALGQGPQFIFQYYEEEERQRGNFPDRFSGHQFPNYSSELNVNALLLGDSALYLCASSRLDTFRADEQFFGPGTRLTVL.

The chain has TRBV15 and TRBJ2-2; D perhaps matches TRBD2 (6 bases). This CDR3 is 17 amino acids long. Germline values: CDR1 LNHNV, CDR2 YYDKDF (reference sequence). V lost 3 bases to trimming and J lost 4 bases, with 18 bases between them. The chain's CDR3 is CATSSVPGGGPTGELFF. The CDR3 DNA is TGTGCCACCAGCAGCGTTCCCGGGGGTGGGCCCACCGGGGAGCTGTTTTTT.

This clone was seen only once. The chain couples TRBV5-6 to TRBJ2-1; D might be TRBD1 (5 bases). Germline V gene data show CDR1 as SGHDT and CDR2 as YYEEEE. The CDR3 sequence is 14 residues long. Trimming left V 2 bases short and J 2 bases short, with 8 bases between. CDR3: CASSFRQPYNEQFF. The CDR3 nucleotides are TGTGCCAGCAGCTTTCGACAGCCCTACAATGAGCAGTTCTTC.

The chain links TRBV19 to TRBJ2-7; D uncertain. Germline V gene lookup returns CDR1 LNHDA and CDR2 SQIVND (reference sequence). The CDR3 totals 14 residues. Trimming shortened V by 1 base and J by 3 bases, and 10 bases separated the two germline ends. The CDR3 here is CASSIVGRSYEQYF. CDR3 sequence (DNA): TGTGCCAGTAGTATAGTAGGGCGGAGCTACGAGCAGTACTTC.

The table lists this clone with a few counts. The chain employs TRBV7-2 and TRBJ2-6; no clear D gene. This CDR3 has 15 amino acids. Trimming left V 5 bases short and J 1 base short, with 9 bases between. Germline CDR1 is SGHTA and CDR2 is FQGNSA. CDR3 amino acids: CASSPQRSGANVLTF. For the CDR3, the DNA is TGTGCCAGCAGCCCCCAGAGGTCTGGGGCCAACGTCCTGACTTTC.

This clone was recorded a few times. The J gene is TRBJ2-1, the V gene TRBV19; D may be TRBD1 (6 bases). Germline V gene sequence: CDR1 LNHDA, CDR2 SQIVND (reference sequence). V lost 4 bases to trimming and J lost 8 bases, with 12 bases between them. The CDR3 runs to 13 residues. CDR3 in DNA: TGTGCCAGTAGTACAGGGGTTCGGGATGAGCAGTTCTTC. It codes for CASSTGVRDEQFF.

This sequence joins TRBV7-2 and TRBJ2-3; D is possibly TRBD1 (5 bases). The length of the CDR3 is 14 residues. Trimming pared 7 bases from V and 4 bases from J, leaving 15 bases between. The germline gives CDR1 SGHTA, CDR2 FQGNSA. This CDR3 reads CASTPGAGSDTQYF. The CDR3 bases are TGTGCCAGCACCCCCGGAGCAGGGTCAGATACGCAGTATTTT.

The CDR3 DNA sequence: TGTGCCAGCAGCGCGCAAAGTAGCAATCAGCCCCAGCATTTT. This sequence encodes CASSAQSSNQPQHF. V gene TRBV9 combines with J gene TRBJ1-5; D gene uncertain. The CDR3 is made up of 14 amino acids. Per the germline V gene, CDR1 is SGDLS and CDR2 is YYNGEE. The V end lost 3 bases, the J end lost 0 bases, and 7 bases lay between the germline ends.

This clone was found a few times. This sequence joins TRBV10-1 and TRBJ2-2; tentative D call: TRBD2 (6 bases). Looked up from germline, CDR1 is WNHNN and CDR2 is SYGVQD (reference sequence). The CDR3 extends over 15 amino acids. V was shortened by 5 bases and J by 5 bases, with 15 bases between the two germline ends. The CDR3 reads CASSLAVEGTGELFF. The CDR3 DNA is TGCGCCAGCAGTTTAGCGGTGGAGGGAACCGGGGAGCTGTTTTTT.

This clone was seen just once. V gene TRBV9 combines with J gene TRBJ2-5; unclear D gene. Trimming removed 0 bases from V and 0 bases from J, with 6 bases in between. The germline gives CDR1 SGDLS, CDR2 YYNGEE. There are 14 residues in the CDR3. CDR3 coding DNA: TGTGCCAGCAGCGTAGGGTTGTACCAAGAGACCCAGTACTTC. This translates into CASSVGLYQETQYF.

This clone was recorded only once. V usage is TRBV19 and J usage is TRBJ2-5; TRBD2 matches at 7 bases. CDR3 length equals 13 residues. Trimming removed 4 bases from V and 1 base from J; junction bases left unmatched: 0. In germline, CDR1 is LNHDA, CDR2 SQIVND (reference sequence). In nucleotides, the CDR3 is TGTGCCAGTAGTACTAGCGGCCAAGAGACCCAGTACTTC. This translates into CASSTSGQETQYF.

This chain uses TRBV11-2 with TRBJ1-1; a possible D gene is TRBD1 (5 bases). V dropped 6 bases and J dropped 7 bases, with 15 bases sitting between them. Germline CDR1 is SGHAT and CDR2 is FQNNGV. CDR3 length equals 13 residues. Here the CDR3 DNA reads TGTGCCAGCAGTTTTGGACAAGCTGGTGAAGCTTTCTTT. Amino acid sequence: CASSFGQAGEAFF.